This entry features one T cell receptor (beta chain) sequence. The antigen remains undetermined. V trimming: 3 bases; J trimming: 1 base; junction bases outside the gene matches: 14. Germline V CDR1 and CDR2: SGHRS, YFSETQ. CDR3 size: 18 residues. The data originate from a study of cytomegalovirus exposure and HLA in healthy donors. About the study: There were 100 million to 130 million unique TCR beta sequences, drawn from 150 million to 200 million T cells, in an earlier analysis. Study-wide results and limits: Trimming of TCR beta V- and J-genes showed a link, identified in a later analysis, to a missense DCLRE1C variant.

Primers included in the PCR were 60 Vbeta and 13 Jbeta primers. Here immunoSEQ multiplex PCR was the method, and the copy in TCRdb shows in-frame clones only, minus some. In the table there are around 100,000 clones, about 74% of which are singletons. The receptor's source is a female donor in good health and CMV-seropositive. V and J are TRBV5-1 and TRBJ1-1; 8 bases are a match to TRBD1. The sample was PBMCs. The CDR3 sequence is CASSSTGGAPRRNTEAFF. CDR3 bases: TGCGCCAGCAGCTCTACAGGGGGGGCTCCAAGGCGGAACACTGAAGCTTTCTTT.